Ten or more counts support the clone carrying this T cell receptor (beta chain). Its specificity is not known. The data originate from a study of regulatory T cells in long-lasting Graves disease. Study-wide results and caveats: Patients with persistent disease showed a bias toward TRBV28, TRBJ1-2 and TRBJ2-5.

Time point given: persistent/refractory GD, antithyroid drugs over 5 years with positive TRAb. Scientists built the TCR library using RNA that was extracted from PBMCs. Libraries of TCR beta came from iRepertoire HTBI primers plus Arm-PCR of CDR3 regions. TCRdb passed the multiplex PCR reads through MiXCR, listing each CDR3 protein once. The sample has 500,000 to 700,000 distinct CDR3 sequences; 30% are singletons. CDR1 is MDHEN and CDR2 is SYDVKM in the germline V gene. This CDR3 spans 16 amino acids. With 4 bases clipped from V and 3 bases from J, the junction kept 9 bases outside the gene matches. This chain uses TRBV28 with TRBJ1-2; 9 positions agree with TRBD1. The sample here was peripheral blood mononuclear cells (PBMCs), taken when the disease was refractory, from a patient treated with antithyroid drugs. This receptor was identified in a female donor with Graves disease. CDR3 sequence (DNA): TGTGCCAGCAGTTCCGTAACAGGGGGCCCCCACTATGGCTACACCTTC. Its translation: CASSSVTGGPHYGYTF.